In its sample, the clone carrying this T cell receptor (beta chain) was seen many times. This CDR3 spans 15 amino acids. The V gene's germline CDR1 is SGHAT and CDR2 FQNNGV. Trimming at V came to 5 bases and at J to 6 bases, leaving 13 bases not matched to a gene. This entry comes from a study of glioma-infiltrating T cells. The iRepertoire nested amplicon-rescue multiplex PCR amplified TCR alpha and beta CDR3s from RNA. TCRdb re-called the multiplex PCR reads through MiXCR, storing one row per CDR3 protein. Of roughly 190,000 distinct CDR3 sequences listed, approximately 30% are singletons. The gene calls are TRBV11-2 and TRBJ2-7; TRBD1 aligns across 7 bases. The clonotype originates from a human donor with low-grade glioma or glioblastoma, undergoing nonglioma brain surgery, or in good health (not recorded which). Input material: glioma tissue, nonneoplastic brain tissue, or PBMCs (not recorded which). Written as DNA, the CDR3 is TGTGCCAGCAGCCCCCCCAGTGAACCAGGGGGCGAGCAGTACTTC. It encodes CASSPPSEPGGEQYF.